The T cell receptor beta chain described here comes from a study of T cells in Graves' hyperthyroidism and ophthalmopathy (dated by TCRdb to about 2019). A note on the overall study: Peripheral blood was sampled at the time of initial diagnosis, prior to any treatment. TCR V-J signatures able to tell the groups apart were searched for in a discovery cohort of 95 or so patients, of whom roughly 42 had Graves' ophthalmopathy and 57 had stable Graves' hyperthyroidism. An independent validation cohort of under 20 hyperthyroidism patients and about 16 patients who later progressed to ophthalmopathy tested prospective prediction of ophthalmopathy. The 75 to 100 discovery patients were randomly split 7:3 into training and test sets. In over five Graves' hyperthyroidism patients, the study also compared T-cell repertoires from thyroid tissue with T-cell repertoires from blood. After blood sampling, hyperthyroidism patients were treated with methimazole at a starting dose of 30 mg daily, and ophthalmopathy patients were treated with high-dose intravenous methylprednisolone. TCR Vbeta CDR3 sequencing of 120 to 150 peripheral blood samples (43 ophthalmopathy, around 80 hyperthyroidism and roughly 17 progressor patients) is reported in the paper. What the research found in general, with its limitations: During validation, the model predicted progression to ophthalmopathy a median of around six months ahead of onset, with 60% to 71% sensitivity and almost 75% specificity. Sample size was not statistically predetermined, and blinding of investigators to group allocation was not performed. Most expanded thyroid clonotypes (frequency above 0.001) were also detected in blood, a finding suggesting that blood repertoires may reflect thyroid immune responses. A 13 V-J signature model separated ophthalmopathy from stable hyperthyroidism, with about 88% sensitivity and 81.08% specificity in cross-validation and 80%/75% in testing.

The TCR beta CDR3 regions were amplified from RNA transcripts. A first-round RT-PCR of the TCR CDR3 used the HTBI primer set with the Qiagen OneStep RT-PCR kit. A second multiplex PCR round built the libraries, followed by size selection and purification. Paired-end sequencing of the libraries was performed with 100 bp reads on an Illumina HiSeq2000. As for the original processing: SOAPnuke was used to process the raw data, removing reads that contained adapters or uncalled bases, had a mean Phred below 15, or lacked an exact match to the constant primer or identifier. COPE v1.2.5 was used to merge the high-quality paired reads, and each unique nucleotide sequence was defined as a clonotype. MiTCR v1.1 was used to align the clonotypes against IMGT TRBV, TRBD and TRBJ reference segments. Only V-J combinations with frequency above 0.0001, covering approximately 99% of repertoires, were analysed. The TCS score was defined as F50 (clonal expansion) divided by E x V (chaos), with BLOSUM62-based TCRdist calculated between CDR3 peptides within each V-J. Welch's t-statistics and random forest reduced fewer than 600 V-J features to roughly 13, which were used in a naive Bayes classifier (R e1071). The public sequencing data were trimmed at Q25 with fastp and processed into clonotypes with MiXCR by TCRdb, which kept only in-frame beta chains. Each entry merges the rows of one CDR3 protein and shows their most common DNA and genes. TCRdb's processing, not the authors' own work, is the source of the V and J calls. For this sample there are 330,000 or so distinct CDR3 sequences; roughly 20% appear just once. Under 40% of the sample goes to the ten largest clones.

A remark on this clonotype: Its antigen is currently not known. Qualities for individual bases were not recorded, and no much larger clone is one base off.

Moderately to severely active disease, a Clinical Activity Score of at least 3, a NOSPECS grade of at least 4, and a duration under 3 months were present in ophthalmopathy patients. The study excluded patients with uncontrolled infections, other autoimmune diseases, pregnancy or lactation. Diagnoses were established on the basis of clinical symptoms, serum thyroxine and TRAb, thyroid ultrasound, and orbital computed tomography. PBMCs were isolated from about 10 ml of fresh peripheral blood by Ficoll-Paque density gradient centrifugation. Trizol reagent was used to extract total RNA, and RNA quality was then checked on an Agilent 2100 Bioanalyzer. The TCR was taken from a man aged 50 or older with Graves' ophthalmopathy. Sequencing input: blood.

CDR3 sequence: CASIPFNDTEAFF. In nucleotides, the sequence is TGTGCCAGCATCCCCTTCAATGACACTGAAGCTTTCTTT. The receptor chain draws on TRBV12-3 or TRBV12-4 and TRBJ1-1; confidence is insufficient to name the D gene. Inclusive of the bounding cysteine and phenylalanine, the CDR3 is 13 residues long. Here the CDR3 DNA is all that survives: 39 bases in frame from base 1. Trimming at the junction amounts to 7 bases on V and 3 bases on J, and the germline ends lie 12 bases apart.